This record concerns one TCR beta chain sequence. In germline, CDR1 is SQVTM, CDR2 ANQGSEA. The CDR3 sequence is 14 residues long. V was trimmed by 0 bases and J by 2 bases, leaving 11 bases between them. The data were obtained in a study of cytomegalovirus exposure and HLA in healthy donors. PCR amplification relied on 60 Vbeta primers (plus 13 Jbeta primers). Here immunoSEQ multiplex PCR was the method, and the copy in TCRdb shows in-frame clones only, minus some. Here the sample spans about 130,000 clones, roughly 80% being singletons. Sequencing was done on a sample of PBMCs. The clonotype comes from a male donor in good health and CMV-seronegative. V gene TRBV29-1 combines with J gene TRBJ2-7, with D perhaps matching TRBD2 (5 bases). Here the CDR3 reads CSVEDAGHPYEQYF. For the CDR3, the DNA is TGCAGCGTTGAAGACGCGGGCCACCCCTACGAGCAGTACTTC.